Listed below are T cell receptor beta chains from one sample, sequenced in a study of CXCR3-negative and CXCR3-positive naive CD8 T cells. Each CDR3 protein gets one entry in TCRdb, which reprocessed the 5' RACE reads and gives no DNA. This table lists over 80,000 distinct CDR3 sequences. The sequenced material came from naive CXCR3- CD8+ T cells from blood. The receptors shown here come from a human donor in good health. Some clones in this sample may be carry-over from other donors' samples. Each CDR3 is given with its conserved first and last residue.

CDR3aa,v_gene,j_gene
CASSPSSGSGYEQYF,TRBV4-1,TRBJ2-7
CASSFAGGELFF,TRBV27,TRBJ2-2
CSVELWDIQYF,TRBV29-1,TRBJ2-4
CSVENARGGKETQYF,TRBV29-1,TRBJ2-5
CASGLTGTYNEQFF,TRBV12-5,TRBJ2-1
CASIEANTGELFF,TRBV5-4,TRBJ2-2
CSGVAGAGEQYF,TRBV29-1,TRBJ2-7
CSFREGGSEQFF,TRBV29-1,TRBJ2-1
CASSFGLSYEQYF,TRBV7-2,TRBJ2-7
CASGGPQETQYF,TRBV27,TRBJ2-5
CASSLSLGVWGYTF,TRBV27,TRBJ1-2
CASSEGTSGSYEQYF,TRBV9,TRBJ2-7
CSANPSRDRVYEQYF,TRBV20-1,TRBJ2-7
CASRGSSYNEQFF,TRBV28,TRBJ2-1
CASSFGMGPSGDTEAFF,TRBV5-1,TRBJ1-1
CASSVTVSYEQYF,TRBV7-9,TRBJ2-7
CASSLLNRNSNTGELFF,TRBV7-8,TRBJ2-2
CASSPTGLELFF,TRBV7-9,TRBJ2-2
CASRKQGAENTEAFF,TRBV7-3,TRBJ1-1
CASSSGLAGGMSSYNEQFF,TRBV6-2/TRBV6-3,TRBJ2-1
CASSFNLGQPQHF,TRBV28,TRBJ1-5
CASSQEVGRVDYEQYF,TRBV4-1,TRBJ2-7
CASSMVTGVNEQFF,TRBV19,TRBJ2-1
CASSQSFIESWPDTQYF,TRBV14,TRBJ2-3
CASSSNPGGSVAQHF,TRBV7-6,TRBJ1-5
CSASWTGTYEQYF,TRBV20-1,TRBJ2-7
CASRKLAGLGYYEQYF,TRBV7-6,TRBJ2-7
CASSLTGQGYYEQYF,TRBV7-3,TRBJ2-7